This T cell receptor beta chain stems from a study of T cells in Graves' hyperthyroidism and ophthalmopathy. The CDR3 loop spans 14 amino acids. The germline CDR1 and CDR2 sequences are SGHAT and FQNNGV. V lost 6 bases, J lost 3 bases, and 12 bases lay in between. The CDR3 regions of TCR beta were amplified from RNA transcripts. The HTBI primer set drove a first-round RT-PCR of the TCR CDR3. Each CDR3 protein is one row after TCRdb ran MiXCR on the multiplex PCR reads. The table has hundreds of thousands of distinct CDR3 sequences, about 16% seen once. Thyroid ultrasound and orbital computed tomography, with clinical symptoms and serum thyroxine and TRAb, informed diagnoses.

This sequence joins TRBV11-2 and TRBJ2-1; the D gene could be TRBD1 or TRBD2 (6 bases each). Sequenced material: blood. The clonotype was recovered from a woman under 30 with Graves' ophthalmopathy. CDR3 region: CASSGGQFYNEQFF. The CDR3 DNA follows: TGTGCCAGCAGTGGGGGGCAGTTCTACAATGAGCAGTTCTTC.